This T cell receptor (beta chain) comes out of a study of blood T cell repertoires in COVID-19. Study as a whole: The United States, Italy and Spain were the sources of the acute and convalescent COVID-19 samples. T cells, B-cell-depleted T cells, or PBMCs supplied cDNA or gDNA.

This clone was recorded once. How the authors handled the data: Amplification with reference gene primers provided the estimates of nucleated cell counts. TCRdb's table, derived via immunoSEQ multiplex PCR, lists solely in-frame clones and lacks some. The V and J calls and the clone size are those of that table, but D and trimming were determined from the DNA. The sample consists of about 100,000 clones, approximately 90% of them appearing once. Germline CDR1 reads KGHSY; CDR2 reads FQNENV. J was trimmed by 6 bases and V by 6 bases; bases with no gene match: 9. The CDR3 is 16 residues long. The source material was peripheral blood. The sequence was collected from a man aged 50-60 years with active COVID-19. This sequence joins TRBV16 and TRBJ2-1, with TRBD2 matching over 12 bases. The CDR3 DNA is TGTGCCAGCAGTCCCAAACTAGCGGGGGGAACCAATGAGCAGTTCTTC. It codes for CASSPKLAGGTNEQFF.